This T cell receptor beta chain was identified in a study of T cell responses to AZD1222 COVID-19 vaccine. TCRdb's copy holds only in-frame clones and misses some; the assay was immunoSEQ multiplex PCR. The repertoire has 70,000 to 100,000 clones, 75% to 90% of them found once; the top ten carry around 3.5%. Note on this clone: Its antigen is not known.

Findings and caveats of the study: Dominant CD4 TCR responses targeted spike regions 160-218 and 743-854. When two AZD1222 doses had been given, Spike-specific TCR breadth and depth rose.

The V gene's germline CDR1 is SGDLS and CDR2 YYNGEE. This CDR3 region has 16 residues. The V end lost 0 bases, the J end lost 0 bases, and 12 bases lay between the germline ends. Second-dose intervals of approximately 4 or approximately 12 weeks were pooled. This chain uses TRBV9 with TRBJ1-1; D not certain. This receptor was identified in an adult who received the AZD1222 COVID-19 vaccine. The sample here was peripheral blood, taken 28 days after the second AZD1222 dose. Here the CDR3 DNA reads TGTGCCAGCAGCGTAGGAGTAGGGTTGGTGAACACTGAAGCTTTCTTT. Its translation is CASSVGVGLVNTEAFF.